The entry below gives a single T cell receptor beta chain sequence along with its context. What it binds is not known. Data came from immunoSEQ multiplex PCR; TCRdb stores just in-frame clones and leaves some out. The sample yields around 87,000 clones, over 75% seen once. This sample stems from a study of T cell responses to AZD1222 COVID-19 vaccine. Study outcomes and limitations: Clonal diversity may have been underestimated in mostly white British donors. The study found Spike-specific TCR breadth and depth rose after two AZD1222 doses.

This CDR3 comprises 16 residues. The ends were cut back, 9 bases at V and 4 bases at J, with 23 bases in the middle. The germline V gene has CDR1 KGHDR and CDR2 SFDVKD. Combined were second doses at about 4 or about 12 weeks. The sequence was collected from an adult who received the AZD1222 COVID-19 vaccine. This specimen consisted of peripheral blood, obtained 28 days after the second AZD1222 dose. This rearrangement joins TRBV24-1 to TRBJ1-2, with TRBD1 as a possible D gene (5 bases). DNA for the CDR3: TGTGCCACCCTAGTTGTCAGGGAAATGTTAGGCTATGGCTACACCTTC. Protein product: CATLVVREMLGYGYTF.